A single sample gave rise to the 32 T cell receptor beta chains below, sequenced in a study of OX40 agonist ivuxolimab in advanced cancers. Produced via immunoSEQ multiplex PCR; TCRdb's table is partial and in-frame only. In the table there are over 40,000 clones, 75% to 90% of which are singletons. Source: CD4+ or CD8+ T cells sorted from blood, taken in a trial of the OX40 agonist ivuxolimab. These receptors originate from an adult with an advanced solid tumor such as melanoma, head and neck, liver or kidney cancer.

This clone has a handful of counts. This rearrangement joins TRBV7-2 to TRBJ2-5; TRBD2 matches at 12 bases. This CDR3 contains 16 residues. V was pared by 4 bases and J by 5 bases, with 8 bases of the junction left unmatched. In germline, CDR1 is SGHTA, CDR2 FQGNSA. CDR3 coding DNA: TGTGCCAGCAGCTCGGTGACTAGCGGGAGTTCTGAGACCCAGTACTTC. It yields the protein CASSSVTSGSSETQYF.

This chain connects TRBV15 to TRBJ1-3; tentatively, D is TRBD1 (6 bases). There are 19 residues in the CDR3. Between the trimmed V and J ends, which lost 0 bases and 4 bases, there was a span of 22 bases. CDR1 and CDR2 (germline): LNHNV, YYDKDF (reference sequence). The CDR3 region is CATSRDPPRGGAWGNTIYF. In DNA form, the CDR3 reads TGTGCCACCAGCAGAGACCCGCCTCGGGGGGGGGCGTGGGGAAACACCATATATTTT.

DNA for the CDR3: TGTGCCAGCAGTTGGGCCGGGACCTCGGAGGGCGAGCAGTACTTC. This sequence encodes CASSWAGTSEGEQYF. This rearrangement joins TRBV6-5 to TRBJ2-7, with D maybe TRBD2 (6 bases). This CDR3 is built from 15 residues. The V end was cut by 4 bases, the J end by 6 bases, with 19 bases between. The V gene's germline CDR1 is MNHEY and CDR2 SVGAGI.

The CDR3 DNA reads as TGTGCCAGCAGCTTAGACCAGGGGGAGCTGTTTTTT. Amino acids: CASSLDQGELFF. The chain carries TRBV7-7 and TRBJ2-2, with D unclear. V lost 1 base and J lost 8, with 5 bases in between. Per germline, CDR1 SSHAT and CDR2 FNYEAQ (reference sequence). CDR3 size: 12 residues.

The chain employs TRBV6-5 and TRBJ2-2, with D perhaps matching TRBD1 (7 bases). CDR1 MNHEY and CDR2 SVGAGI come from the germline V gene. CDR3 length: 13 amino acids. Trimming left V 6 bases short and J 4 bases short, with 9 bases between. The CDR3 DNA reads TGTGCCAGCAGGCAGGGGGGCACCGGGGAGCTGTTTTTT. It is translated as CASRQGGTGELFF.

The chain combines TRBV25-1 with TRBJ2-7, with D maybe TRBD2 (5 bases). Looked up from germline, CDR1 is MGHDK and CDR2 is SYGVNS. The V and J ends lost 6 bases and 0 bases respectively, with 9 bases between them. The CDR3 is 13 amino acids. The CDR3 DNA sequence: TGTGCCAGCAGGGAGGAAAACTCCTACGAGCAGTACTTC. This translates into CASREENSYEQYF.

This clone was counted a single time. The CDR3 region has the DNA TGTGCCAGCAGTGATGGTCAGGGGGCCAACGAGCAGTACTTC. This gives the protein CASSDGQGANEQYF. V gene TRBV2 combines with J gene TRBJ2-7; TRBD1 agrees at 8 bases. CDR1 and CDR2 (germline): SNHLY, FYNNEI. With V trimmed by 3 bases and J by 5 bases, 6 bases remained unmatched. The CDR3 loop spans 14 amino acids.

The chain is built from TRBV29-1 and TRBJ2-1; 7 bases line up with TRBD2. The CDR3 is made up of 16 amino acids. Germline V CDR1 and CDR2: SQVTM, ANQGSEA. With V trimmed by 8 bases and J by 4 bases, 17 bases remained unmatched. CDR3 coding DNA: TGCAGCTTCGAGCCCCCTCTAGCGGATAAATACAATGAGCAGTTCTTC. Protein product: CSFEPPLADKYNEQFF.

The chain joins TRBV6-5 to TRBJ2-3; no firm D call. Germline CDR1 and CDR2: MNHEY and SVGAGI. The CDR3 totals 15 residues. The germline V and J ends were trimmed by 4 bases and 3 bases, with 14 bases remaining between them. The CDR3 is CASSSSGVDTDTQYF. Here the CDR3 DNA reads TGTGCCAGCAGTTCATCTGGCGTTGATACAGATACGCAGTATTTT.

The gene calls are TRBV7-2 and TRBJ2-1, with 8 bases identical to TRBD2. CDR3 size: 16 residues. With V trimmed by 2 bases and J by 3 bases, 6 bases remained unmatched. Germline V lookup: CDR1 SGHTA, CDR2 FQGNSA. DNA for the CDR3: TGTGCCAGCAGCTTAACCAGCGGGAGCTACTACAATGAGCAGTTCTTC. It specifies CASSLTSGSYYNEQFF. Using reference TRBV7-2 and TRBJ2-1 for the parts outside the CDR3, the full variable domain is GAGVSQSPSNKVTEKGKDVELRCDPISGHTALYWYRQSLGQGLEFLIYFQGNSAPDKSGLPSDRFSAERTGGSVSTLTIQRTQQEDSAVYLCASSLTSGSYYNEQFFGPGTRLTVL.

The chain joins TRBV4-1 to TRBJ1-5; D gene unclear. This CDR3 has 16 residues. Germline V gives CDR1 MGHRA, CDR2 YSYEKL. Trimming stripped 1 base from V and 3 bases from J, with 13 bases between. CDR3 in DNA: TGCGCCAGCAGCCAAGCAGGTAGCCTCCACAATCAGCCCCAGCATTTT. Protein: CASSQAGSLHNQPQHF.

The gene calls are TRBV4-3 and TRBJ2-3; unclear D gene. V was trimmed by 0 bases and J by 9 bases, leaving 10 bases between them. Germline CDR1 and CDR2: LGHNA and YSLEER. The length of the CDR3 is 13 residues. CDR3 sequence (DNA): TGCGCCAGCAGCCAAGATGAGGTTAAGACGCAGTATTTT. Residues: CASSQDEVKTQYF.

This clone was seen once. The chain joins TRBV29-1 to TRBJ1-1; D perhaps matches TRBD1 (5 bases). The ends were cut back, 1 base at V and 4 bases at J, with 13 bases in the middle. Germline V CDR1 and CDR2: SQVTM, ANQGSEA. This CDR3 comprises 14 residues. The CDR3 is CSVEVTGVGTEAFF. The CDR3 region has the DNA TGCAGCGTTGAAGTCACGGGGGTTGGCACTGAAGCTTTCTTT.

The chain uses TRBV7-2 and TRBJ1-1; the D gene is possibly TRBD1 (5 bases). The germline V gene encodes CDR1 SGHTA and CDR2 FQGNSA. This CDR3 has 15 residues. Trimming took 0 bases from V and 1 from J, leaving 9 bases between them. CDR3 sequence: CASSLAGGTNTEAFF. CDR3 DNA sequence: TGTGCCAGCAGCTTAGCGGGGGGAACGAACACTGAAGCTTTCTTT.

This chain joins TRBV7-6 and TRBJ1-1; no firm D call. Germline lookup yields CDR1 SGHVS and CDR2 FNYEAQ. The CDR3 has 15 residues. Deletions cut 1 base from V and 0 bases from J, with 9 bases between. The CDR3 bases are TGTGCCAGCAGCTTAGGGGGAGTTATGAACACTGAAGCTTTCTTT. Its protein product is CASSLGGVMNTEAFF.

The chain couples TRBV25-1 to TRBJ1-4, with 10 positions matching TRBD1. The V segment lost 6 bases and the J segment 8 bases; nucleotides outside the gene matches: 9. The CDR3 covers 15 residues. CDR1 is MGHDK and CDR2 is SYGVNS in the germline V gene. Written as DNA, the CDR3 is TGTGCCAGCAGCACAATCGGGACAGGGGAAGAAAAACTGTTTTTT. The encoded protein is CASSTIGTGEEKLFF.

This chain links TRBV9 with TRBJ2-2; 8 nucleotides align to TRBD1. The CDR3 length is 16 residues. CDR1 and CDR2 (germline): SGDLS, YYNGEE. The trim removed 0 bases at V and 5 bases at J, leaving 6 bases unmatched. The CDR3 reads CASSVGSGGGTGELFF. CDR3 bases: TGTGCCAGCAGCGTAGGGTCAGGGGGCGGAACCGGGGAGCTGTTTTTT.

The chain is built from TRBV5-4 and TRBJ2-7; the D gene is possibly TRBD2 (6 bases). The CDR3 is made up of 16 amino acids. V shed 2 bases and J shed 0 bases, with 15 bases lying between them. Germline-derived CDR1 and CDR2 are SGHNT and YYREEE (reference sequence). Written as DNA, the CDR3 is TGTGCCAGCAGCTTTGGGGGGAGTGGGAGCTCCTACGAGCAGTACTTC. This gives the protein CASSFGGSGSSYEQYF.

The chain joins TRBV9 to TRBJ2-1; D unresolved. CDR1 is SGDLS and CDR2 is YYNGEE in the germline V gene. The CDR3 has 16 amino acids. V was clipped by 0 bases and J by 0 bases, with 10 bases between them. The CDR3 reads CASSVDPGGSYNEQFF. The CDR3 nucleotides read TGTGCCAGCAGCGTAGATCCCGGCGGCTCCTACAATGAGCAGTTCTTC.

The chain employs TRBV29-1 and TRBJ1-1; D gene unclear. The length of the CDR3 is 12 residues. CDR1 and CDR2 (germline): SQVTM, ANQGSEA. Trimming stripped 5 bases from V and 0 bases from J, with 7 bases between. In DNA form, the CDR3 reads TGCAGCGTTCTTCCAGTGAACACTGAAGCTTTCTTT. As protein: CSVLPVNTEAFF. Using reference TRBV29-1 and TRBJ1-1 for the parts outside the CDR3, the full variable domain is SAVISQKPSRDICQRGTSLTIQCQVDSQVTMMFWYRQQPGQSLTLIATANQGSEATYESGFVIDKFPISRPNLTFSTLTVSNMSPEDSSIYLCSVLPVNTEAFFGQGTRLTVV.

The chain uses TRBV29-1 and TRBJ1-1; D not resolved. CDR1 and CDR2 (germline): SQVTM, ANQGSEA. The CDR3 spans 13 residues. Trimming shortened V by 5 bases and J by 4 bases, and 14 bases separated the two germline ends. CDR3 in amino acids: CSVPSDWSTEAFF. The CDR3 DNA is TGCAGCGTTCCCTCGGACTGGTCCACTGAAGCTTTCTTT.

This rearrangement joins TRBV2 to TRBJ1-1; D is unclear. The V gene's germline CDR1 is SNHLY and CDR2 FYNNEI. V gave up 4 bases and J gave up 2 bases, with 14 bases separating them. The length of the CDR3 is 15 residues. The CDR3 nucleotides are TGTGCCAGCAGTGTAGGTGGCGGTGCAAACACTGAAGCTTTCTTT. This encodes CASSVGGGANTEAFF.

J is TRBJ2-2 and V is TRBV18, with TRBD1 identical over 8 bases. V trimming: 0 bases; J trimming: 6 bases; junction bases outside the gene matches: 6. The CDR3 runs 16 residues. Per the germline V gene, CDR1 is KGHSH and CDR2 is LQKENI. The CDR3 region has the DNA TGTGCCAGCTCACCACCCCGGACAGGGCTTTCCGGGGAGCTGTTTTTT. Translated: CASSPPRTGLSGELFF.

V usage is TRBV5-1 and J usage is TRBJ2-5; possibly TRBD2 for D (6 bases). Per germline, CDR1 SGHRS and CDR2 YFSETQ. The V end lost 0 bases, the J end lost 3 bases, and 15 bases lay between the germline ends. The CDR3 has 16 amino acids. CDR3 loop: CASSLAYGTAEETQYF. The CDR3 DNA reads as TGCGCCAGCAGCTTGGCCTACGGGACTGCTGAAGAGACCCAGTACTTC.

DNA for the CDR3: TGTGCCAGCAGCCCATGGACAGGGAACACCGGGGAGCTGTTTTTT. Its protein is CASSPWTGNTGELFF. The chain carries TRBV11-2 and TRBJ2-2; 7 positions agree with TRBD1. The CDR3 has 15 residues. The J segment lost 1 base and the V segment lost 5 bases, leaving 4 bases of the junction unmatched. Germline assignment: CDR1 SGHAT and CDR2 FQNNGV.

The chain couples TRBV30 to TRBJ2-7; 8 bases align to TRBD1. Unmatched junction bases numbered 7, after V lost 0 bases and J lost 6 bases. The CDR3 runs 14 residues. Per germline, CDR1 GTSNPN and CDR2 SVGIG (reference sequence). The CDR3: CAWSVLQGVGEQYF. CDR3 sequence (DNA): TGTGCCTGGAGTGTACTACAGGGGGTAGGCGAGCAGTACTTC.

J is TRBJ1-1 and V is TRBV19; D gene unclear. Germline lookup yields CDR1 LNHDA and CDR2 SQIVND (reference sequence). The CDR3 loop spans 14 amino acids. Trimming took off 7 bases at V and 0 bases at J, with 12 bases between the two ends. As DNA, the CDR3 is TGTGCCAGTAAGAGAAAGCAGATGAACACTGAAGCTTTCTTT. This encodes CASKRKQMNTEAFF.

V gene TRBV11-3 combines with J gene TRBJ2-1; 7 nucleotides agree with TRBD1. The CDR3 covers 13 residues. V lost 3 bases, J lost 10 bases, and 6 bases stayed unmatched. Germline V lookup: CDR1 SGHNT, CDR2 YENEEA. The CDR3 here is CASSLYVTGEQFF. The DNA for the CDR3 is TGTGCCAGCAGCTTGTATGTGACAGGGGAGCAGTTCTTC. The full variable domain, in which reference TRBV11-3 and TRBJ2-1 provide the parts outside the CDR3, is EAGVVQSPRYKIIEKKQPVAFWCNPISGHNTLYWYLQNLGQGPELLIRYENEEAVDDSQLPKDRFSAERLKGVDSTLKIQPAELGDSAVYLCASSLYVTGEQFFGPGTRLTVL.

Note on this clone: A far larger clone is off by one base, so a read error is likely. The rearrangement links TRBV9 to TRBJ2-7, with D possibly being TRBD2 (6 bases). The V and J ends lost 4 bases and 4 bases respectively, with 15 bases between them. The CDR3 spans 14 residues. Germline loops: CDR1 SGDLS, CDR2 YYNGEE. This chain's CDR3 is CASSPLLAAYEQYF. The CDR3 nucleotides read TGTGCCAGCAGCCCCTTACTAGCAGCTTACGAGCAGTACTTC.

The rearrangement joins TRBV10-3 to TRBJ2-3, with 15 bases fitting TRBD2. The CDR3 covers 15 residues. Unmatched junction bases numbered 5, after V lost 8 bases and J lost 5 bases. In germline, CDR1 is ENHRY, CDR2 SYGVKD. The DNA of the CDR3 is TGTGCCATCGGGACTAGCGGGAGGTATAGAGATACGCAGTATTTT. Residues: CAIGTSGRYRDTQYF.

The chain joins TRBV19 to TRBJ2-1; TRBD2 matches at 12 bases. This CDR3 is built from 15 residues. CDR1 LNHDA and CDR2 SQIVND come from the germline V gene (reference sequence). The V and J ends lost 1 base and 6 bases, in that order; junction bases with no gene match: 1. The CDR3 is CASSIGLAGVNEQFF. The CDR3 bases are TGTGCCAGTAGTATAGGACTAGCGGGAGTCAATGAGCAGTTCTTC.

V usage is TRBV7-2 and J usage is TRBJ2-7; the D gene could be TRBD1 or TRBD2 (5 bases each). V was pared by 2 bases and J by 5 bases, with 13 bases between. The CDR3 consists of 14 residues. Germline V gene data show CDR1 as SGHTA and CDR2 as FQGNSA. CDR3 sequence: CASSLNGRGHEQYF. In nucleotides, the CDR3 is TGTGCCAGCAGCTTAAATGGTCGGGGCCACGAGCAGTACTTC.